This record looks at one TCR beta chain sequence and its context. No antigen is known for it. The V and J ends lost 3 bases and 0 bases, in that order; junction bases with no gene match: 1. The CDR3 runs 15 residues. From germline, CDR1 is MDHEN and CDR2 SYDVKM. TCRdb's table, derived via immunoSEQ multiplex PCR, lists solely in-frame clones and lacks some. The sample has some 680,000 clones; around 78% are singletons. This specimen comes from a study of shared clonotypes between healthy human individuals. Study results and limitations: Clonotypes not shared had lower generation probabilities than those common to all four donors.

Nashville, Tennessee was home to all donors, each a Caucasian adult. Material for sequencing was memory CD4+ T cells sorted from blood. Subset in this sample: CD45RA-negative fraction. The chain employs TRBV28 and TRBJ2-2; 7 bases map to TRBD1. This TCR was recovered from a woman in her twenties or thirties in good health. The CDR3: CASSLGTANTGELFF. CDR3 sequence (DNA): TGTGCCAGCAGTTTGGGGACAGCGAACACCGGGGAGCTGTTTTTT.